These 11 T cell receptor beta chains share one sample of origin, sequenced in a study of OX40 agonist ivuxolimab in advanced cancers. TCRdb's table, derived via immunoSEQ multiplex PCR, lists solely in-frame clones and lacks some. This repertoire shows approximately 94,000 clones, 85% to 95% found once; its top ten account for around 0.58%. The sequencing used CD4+ or CD8+ T cells sorted from blood, collected in a trial of the OX40 agonist ivuxolimab. The source is an adult with an advanced solid tumor such as melanoma, head and neck, liver or kidney cancer.

The chain recombines TRBV30 with TRBJ1-1; D is undetermined. This CDR3 has 11 amino acids. Deletions cut 5 bases from V and 12 bases from J, with 16 bases between. Germline V gene sequence: CDR1 GTSNPN, CDR2 SVGIG (reference sequence). CDR3 sequence reads: CAWEERQGTFF. CDR3 sequence (DNA): TGTGCCTGGGAAGAGCGTCAAGGGACTTTCTTT.

The rearrangement uses TRBV5-5 and TRBJ1-1, with 11 bases aligning to TRBD1. CDR3 length: 15 amino acids. Losses at the gene ends were 1 base for V and 5 bases for J; bases not matched to a gene: 4. The germline V gene has CDR1 SGHKS and CDR2 YYEKEE (reference sequence). CDR3 sequence: CASSLWTGGYTEAFF. The CDR3 coding sequence is TGTGCCAGCAGCTTGTGGACAGGGGGCTATACTGAAGCTTTCTTT.

This sequence joins TRBV30 and TRBJ1-3; D unresolved. CDR1 is GTSNPN, CDR2 SVGIG, per germline (reference sequence). CDR3 length equals 13 residues. V lost 2 bases, J lost 0 bases, and 5 bases lay in between. The CDR3 spells CAWSSNSGNTIYF. The CDR3 DNA follows: TGTGCCTGGAGTTCTAACTCTGGAAACACCATATATTTT.

This rearrangement joins TRBV19 to TRBJ2-7, with 10 bases lining up with TRBD2. CDR1 and CDR2 from the germline V gene are LNHDA and SQIVND (reference sequence). The trim removed 6 bases at V and 3 bases at J, leaving 5 bases unmatched. This CDR3 contains 14 residues. Here the CDR3 DNA reads TGTGCCAGTAGGAACCTAGCGGGGGACTACGAGCAGTACTTC. Amino acid sequence: CASRNLAGDYEQYF. Full variable domain (outside the CDR3, taken from reference TRBV19 and TRBJ2-7): DGGITQSPKYLFRKEGQNVTLSCEQNLNHDAMYWYRQDPGQGLRLIYYSQIVNDFQKGDIAEGYSVSREKKESFPLTVTSAQKNPTAFYLCASRNLAGDYEQYFGPGTRLTVT.

V is TRBV15 and J is TRBJ1-4; TRBD1 agrees at 8 bases. V lost 3 bases and J lost 7; bases outside the gene matches: 7. Per germline, CDR1 LNHNV and CDR2 YYDKDF (reference sequence). The CDR3 covers 15 residues. CDR3 DNA: TGTGCCACCAGCAGTGGCCAGGGGGCTTTTGAAAAACTGTTTTTT. Translating gives CATSSGQGAFEKLFF.

The chain combines TRBV9 with TRBJ2-7; D possibly corresponds to TRBD2 (5 bases). The V and J ends lost 1 base and 1 base respectively, with 21 bases between them. The CDR3 sequence is 18 residues long. Germline lookup yields CDR1 SGDLS and CDR2 YYNGEE. The CDR3 DNA is TGTGCCAGCAGCGTAACCGGGGTGGTGGGCCGAGGGTCCTACGAGCAGTACTTC. Protein: CASSVTGVVGRGSYEQYF. Combining the CDR3 with reference TRBV9 and TRBJ2-7 gives the whole variable domain DSGVTQTPKHLITATGQRVTLRCSPRSGDLSVYWYQQSLDQGLQFLIQYYNGEERAKGNILERFSAQQFPDLHSELNLSSLELGDSALYFCASSVTGVVGRGSYEQYFGPGTRLTVT.

The chain has TRBV6-5 and TRBJ2-7; TRBD2 might be the D (6 bases). In germline, CDR1 is MNHEY, CDR2 SVGAGI. V was trimmed by 4 bases and J by 0 bases, leaving 7 bases between them. CDR3 length: 13 residues. The CDR3 coding sequence is TGTGCCAGCAGTTTCGGGGGCTCCTACGAGCAGTACTTC. This gives the protein CASSFGGSYEQYF.

The genes are TRBV5-5 and TRBJ1-4; D perhaps matches TRBD1 (5 bases). The CDR3 has 15 amino acids. Germline assignment: CDR1 SGHKS and CDR2 YYEKEE (reference sequence). V was shortened by 0 bases and J by 2 bases, with 8 bases between the two germline ends. CDR3 sequence: CASSLAGTTNEKLFF. CDR3 nucleotides: TGTGCCAGCAGCTTGGCGGGGACCACTAATGAAAAACTGTTTTTT.

V is TRBV2 and J is TRBJ2-3, with 10 nucleotides matching TRBD2. CDR3 size: 15 residues. Germline V lookup: CDR1 SNHLY, CDR2 FYNNEI. The V segment lost 9 bases and the J segment 3 bases; nucleotides outside the gene matches: 9. CDR3 region: CARRSLAGVTDTQYF. The CDR3 nucleotides are TGTGCCAGGAGGTCCCTAGCGGGAGTAACAGATACGCAGTATTTT.

The chain uses TRBV4-2 and TRBJ2-2; TRBD2 aligns across 11 bases. The V gene's germline CDR1 is LGHNA and CDR2 YNFKEQ. This CDR3 region has 16 residues. V lost 4 bases to trimming and J lost 1 base; unmatched junction nucleotides: 2. CDR3: CASSRGTSGNTGELFF. The CDR3 DNA sequence: TGTGCCAGCAGCCGTGGGACTAGCGGGAACACCGGGGAGCTGTTTTTT.

Notes on this clone: The junction differs from germline at one of its ends, possibly a read error. V gene TRBV7-2 combines with J gene TRBJ1-5, with D uncertain. Germline V CDR1 and CDR2: SGHTA, FQGNSA. The CDR3 has 16 residues. CDR3 loop: CATSLGLGPSMQPQHF. Written as DNA, the CDR3 is TGTGCCACCAGCTTAGGACTCGGGCCCTCTATGCAGCCCCAGCATTTT.